One and the same sample provided the 17 T cell receptor beta chains below, sequenced in a study of cytomegalovirus exposure and HLA in healthy donors. The PCR made use of 60 Vbeta and 13 Jbeta primers. Only in-frame clones appear in the TCRdb table, and some are missing; sequencing was by immunoSEQ multiplex PCR. Of 49,000 or so clones listed, about four fifths are singletons. Sequencing was carried out using PBMCs. These receptors all stem from a boy younger than 18 in good health and CMV-seropositive.

This chain uses TRBV6-5 with TRBJ2-7, with 7 bases aligning to TRBD2. Looked up from germline, CDR1 is MNHEY and CDR2 is SVGAGI. V trimming: 0 bases; J trimming: 2 bases; junction bases outside the gene matches: 1. The CDR3 contains 14 residues. CDR3 bases: TGTGCCAGCAGTTACTCGGGGACTACCTACGAGCAGTACTTC. It codes for CASSYSGTTYEQYF.

This chain uses TRBV12-5 with TRBJ2-2; 7 bases are a match to TRBD1. Losses at the gene ends were 2 bases for V and 0 bases for J; bases not matched to a gene: 6. Germline CDR1 and CDR2: LGHNT and FRNRAP. This CDR3 spans 17 amino acids. CDR3 in amino acids: CASGLRTGTANTGELFF. The CDR3 DNA follows: TGTGCTAGTGGTTTGAGAACCGGGACAGCGAACACCGGGGAGCTGTTTTTT.

The gene calls are TRBV10-2 and TRBJ2-1; tentative D call: TRBD1 (5 bases). CDR3 length equals 13 residues. The germline CDR1 and CDR2 sequences are WSHSY and SAAADI. The V end was cut by 8 bases, the J end by 6 bases, with 14 bases between. This chain's CDR3 is CASLVFQGNEQFF. In DNA form, the CDR3 reads TGCGCCAGCCTGGTTTTCCAGGGCAATGAGCAGTTCTTC.

The rearrangement joins TRBV5-1 to TRBJ1-1; 10 nucleotides line up with TRBD1. V shed 4 bases and J 1 base; nucleotides not matched to a gene: 4. Per germline, CDR1 SGHRS and CDR2 YFSETQ. The CDR3 is 15 amino acids. CDR3 protein: CASSGQGVGNTEAFF. CDR3 coding DNA: TGCGCCAGCAGCGGACAGGGGGTCGGGAACACTGAAGCTTTCTTT.

The chain links TRBV5-1 to TRBJ2-3; 8 nucleotides agree with TRBD2. Germline CDR1 reads SGHRS; CDR2 reads YFSETQ. Unmatched junction bases numbered 9, after V lost 0 bases and J lost 0 bases. The CDR3 sequence is 18 residues long. Here the CDR3 DNA reads TGCGCCAGCAGCTTGGCCGGGCTAGCGGGTACTAGCACAGATACGCAGTATTTT. The encoded protein is CASSLAGLAGTSTDTQYF. Supplemented by reference TRBV5-1 and TRBJ2-3, the full variable domain reads KAGVTQTPRYLIKTRGQQVTLSCSPISGHRSVSWYQQTPGQGLQFLFEYFSETQRNKGNFPGRFSGRQFSNSRSEMNVSTLELGDSALYLCASSLAGLAGTSTDTQYFGPGTRLTVL.

This clone came up once. This chain uses TRBV4-1 with TRBJ2-7, with D maybe TRBD2 (6 bases). V was shortened by 4 bases and J by 5 bases, with 15 bases between the two germline ends. The CDR3 extends over 14 amino acids. Germline loops: CDR1 MGHRA, CDR2 YSYEKL. In DNA, the CDR3 is TGCGCCAGCAGCCTCACCTTCGCGGGGCACGAGCAGTACTTC. Its translation is CASSLTFAGHEQYF.

The chain couples TRBV6-1 to TRBJ2-7; 9 bases are a match to TRBD1. Germline V CDR1 and CDR2: MNHNS, SASEGT. The CDR3 runs 18 residues. The ends lost 4 bases at V and 0 bases at J; junction bases unmatched: 13. CDR3 DNA sequence: TGTGCCAGCAGTGTAATGATCGACAGGGGGGATCTCTCCTACGAGCAGTACTTC. As protein: CASSVMIDRGDLSYEQYF.

The rearrangement links TRBV27 to TRBJ1-5; 8 bases are shared with TRBD1. The V gene's germline CDR1 is MNHEY and CDR2 SMNVEV (reference sequence). The CDR3 is 15 residues long. The trim removed 4 bases at V and 5 bases at J, leaving 7 bases unmatched. CDR3 coding DNA: TGTGCCAGCAGTTCGGCAGGGGGCAGTTATCAGCCCCAGCATTTT. Translating it yields CASSSAGGSYQPQHF.

This clone was observed a handful of times. This chain joins TRBV6-1 and TRBJ2-3; the D gene is possibly TRBD2 (7 bases). CDR3 length equals 15 residues. Looked up from germline, CDR1 is MNHNS and CDR2 is SASEGT. Trimming removed 4 bases at V and 4 bases at J, with 15 bases between. CDR3 bases: TGTGCCAGCAGTGTTGGGGGGGGGCGATCAGATACGCAGTATTTT. Translated, it gives CASSVGGGRSDTQYF.

The CDR3 bases are TGTGCCAGCAGTTACTCGGACTCGCTAGGGACCGGGGAGCTGTTTTTT. Encoded protein: CASSYSDSLGTGELFF. The rearrangement links TRBV6-5 to TRBJ2-2, with D perhaps TRBD2 (5 bases). The V and J ends lost 0 bases and 5 bases respectively, with 13 bases between them. Per germline, CDR1 MNHEY and CDR2 SVGAGI. The CDR3 contains 16 residues.

This chain links TRBV12-5 with TRBJ1-2; D ambiguous. V lost 1 base and J 5 bases, leaving 8 bases between the germline ends. There are 13 residues in the CDR3. Per the germline V gene, CDR1 is LGHNT and CDR2 is FRNRAP. The CDR3 bases are TGTGCTAGTGGTTTGGACGGTGATTATGGCTACACCTTC. Protein: CASGLDGDYGYTF.

This chain uses TRBV19 with TRBJ2-2; no definite D call. From germline, CDR1 is LNHDA and CDR2 SQIVND (reference sequence). Trimming removed 8 bases from V and 4 bases from J, with 11 bases in between. The CDR3 extends over 13 amino acids. The CDR3 DNA reads as TGTGCCAGTGTCGCTGGCGGCACCGGGGAGCTGTTTTTT. Translation gives CASVAGGTGELFF.

The chain is built from TRBV5-1 and TRBJ2-5, with D possibly matching TRBD1 (6 bases). TRBJ2-7 matches the DNA end more closely, so the J call is doubtful. This CDR3 comprises 13 residues. Germline CDR1 reads SGHRS; CDR2 reads YFSETQ. The CDR3 region has the DNA TGCGCCAGCCACAGGGAACTTTCCTACGAGCAGTACTTC. This gives the protein CASHRELSYEQYF.

The chain couples TRBV25-1 to TRBJ1-5; 12 bases align to TRBD1. The CDR3 covers 16 residues. V lost 4 bases, J lost 4 bases, and 5 bases stayed unmatched. In germline, CDR1 is MGHDK, CDR2 SYGVNS. The CDR3 protein is CASSAPGQGANQPQHF. CDR3 nucleotide sequence: TGTGCCAGCAGTGCCCCGGGACAGGGGGCAAATCAGCCCCAGCATTTT.

J is TRBJ2-3 and V is TRBV19, with TRBD2 matching 7 bases. With 7 bases clipped from V and 0 bases from J, the junction kept 7 bases outside the gene matches. Germline assignment: CDR1 LNHDA and CDR2 SQIVND (reference sequence). The CDR3 length is 15 residues. The CDR3 region has the DNA TGTGCCAGTACCACAGCCGGGGGGAGCACAGATACGCAGTATTTT. Translated, it gives CASTTAGGSTDTQYF.

The chain has TRBV27 and TRBJ1-6; possible D gene TRBD1, 5 bases. V lost 4 bases, J lost 4 bases, and 14 bases lay in between. CDR1 is MNHEY, CDR2 SMNVEV, per germline (reference sequence). The CDR3 sequence is 16 residues long. The CDR3 region has the DNA TGTGCCAGCAGTTCCATCTTGACAGAATATAATTCACCCCTCCACTTT. Its translation is CASSSILTEYNSPLHF.

J is TRBJ1-1 and V is TRBV10-3; possible D gene TRBD1, 5 bases. Germline loops: CDR1 ENHRY, CDR2 SYGVKD. Trimming pared 11 bases from V and 3 bases from J, leaving 16 bases between. CDR3 length equals 13 residues. CDR3 protein: CAVYWGGDTEAFF. Written as DNA, the CDR3 is TGTGCCGTCTACTGGGGAGGGGACACTGAAGCTTTCTTT.